This T cell receptor beta chain was sequenced during a study of blood T cell repertoires in COVID-19. Germline CDR1 reads MNHEY; CDR2 reads SVGEGT. Trimming removed 0 bases from V and 1 base from J; junction bases left unmatched: 10. The CDR3 loop spans 18 amino acids. Original processing notes: Reference gene primer amplification yielded estimated nucleated cell counts. Sequencing was performed with immunoSEQ multiplex PCR; in TCRdb, only in-frame clones are kept and a portion is missing. V and J calls and clone size are given by that table; D and trimming were obtained from the DNA. The profile shows fewer than 300,000 clones, over 70% of them singletons.

The source is a woman over 75 with acute or convalescent COVID-19. The V gene is TRBV6-2 or TRBV6-3, the J gene TRBJ2-5, with 8 bases identical to TRBD2. Sample: peripheral blood. The CDR3 coding sequence is TGTGCCAGCAGTTACTCGACGTTTACTAGCGGCCTCCAAGAGACCCAGTACTTC. Its translation: CASSYSTFTSGLQETQYF.